Below are 32 T cell receptor beta chains sequenced from a single sample in a study of blood T cells in healthy people across ages. Primers used in a second PCR of about 6 to 11 cycles were a sample-barcoded 5' primer and a J-beta primer mix. TCRdb processed the 5' RACE reads anew with MiXCR; each CDR3 protein has one entry. The top ten hold under 10% of the sample, which has around 700,000 distinct CDR3 sequences, roughly 25% seen once. This sample also appeared in a second study, on T cells of mothers and their children.

Sequences were obtained from blood. The receptors were sampled from a boy between 5 and 17 years old in good health.

This clonotype was seen more than once but under ten times. The J gene is TRBJ2-1, the V gene TRBV3-1; 12 nucleotides line up with TRBD2. Germline lookup yields CDR1 LGHDT and CDR2 YNNKEL (reference sequence). The V and J ends lost 4 bases and 7 bases, in that order; junction bases with no gene match: 8. The CDR3 runs to 16 residues. CDR3 residues: CASSLLGLAGKNEQFF. In DNA, the CDR3 is TGTGCCAGCAGCCTTCTTGGACTAGCGGGAAAAAATGAGCAGTTCTTC.

The chain employs TRBV6-1 and TRBJ2-3; maybe TRBD2 (5 bases). This CDR3 has 16 amino acids. Trimming stripped 7 bases from V and 0 bases from J, with 17 bases between. CDR1 and CDR2 from the germline V gene are MNHNS and SASEGT. CDR3 bases: TGTGCCAGCATCCGATTCGGGGTCAGGAGCACAGATACGCAGTATTTT. As protein: CASIRFGVRSTDTQYF.

This clonotype was counted between two and nine times. This chain uses TRBV20-1 with TRBJ2-7, with TRBD2 matching over 7 bases. V was pared by 3 bases and J by 6 bases, with 11 bases of the junction left unmatched. CDR3 length equals 14 residues. Germline V gives CDR1 DFQATT, CDR2 SNEGSKA (reference sequence). CDR3 loop: CSARGDYGVSEQYF. CDR3 nucleotide sequence: TGCAGTGCTAGGGGGGACTATGGCGTCTCCGAGCAGTACTTC.

This clonotype was counted between two and nine times. The rearrangement uses TRBV5-1 and TRBJ2-5; 8 nucleotides agree with TRBD1. TRBJ2-1 explains the end of the DNA better; the J call may be wrong. Germline-derived CDR1 and CDR2 are SGHRS and YFSETQ. There are 16 residues in the CDR3. In DNA form, the CDR3 reads TGCGCCAGCAGCCCCTCCTCCGGACAGGGCCACAATGAGCAGTTCTTC. Translated, it gives CASSPSSGQGHNEQFF.

Comments on this clonotype: The junction shows a germline mismatch at one end, possibly a read error. This chain joins TRBV6-6 and TRBJ1-3; D may be TRBD1 (5 bases). The CDR3 runs 12 residues. Germline lookup yields CDR1 MNHNY and CDR2 SVGAGI (reference sequence). For the CDR3, the DNA is TGTGCCAGCAGTTACGGGGGAAACAACATATATTTT. The encoded protein is CASSYGGNNIYF.

A few counts support this clonotype. This sequence joins TRBV20-1 and TRBJ2-6; TRBD1 matches 7 bases. The CDR3 sequence is 14 residues long. Looked up from germline, CDR1 is DFQATT and CDR2 is SNEGSKA (reference sequence). Trimming removed 5 bases from V and 2 bases from J; junction bases left unmatched: 3. CDR3 amino acids: CSAYTGAGANVLTF. For the CDR3, the DNA is TGCAGTGCTTATACAGGGGCTGGGGCCAACGTCCTGACTTTC.

J is TRBJ1-2 and V is TRBV6-4, with D perhaps TRBD1 (6 bases). The V gene lost 8 bases and the J gene lost 5 bases, with 18 bases spanning the gap. The CDR3 totals 14 residues. Germline V CDR1 and CDR2: MRHNA, SNTAGT. This CDR3 is CASFLPGHDYGYTF. For the CDR3, the DNA is TGTGCCAGCTTTCTCCCGGGACATGATTATGGCTACACCTTC.

The table lists this clonotype with a few counts. The V call is TRBV20-1, the J call TRBJ2-7; 10 bases align to TRBD1. CDR1 and CDR2 (germline): DFQATT, SNEGSKA (reference sequence). With 1 base clipped from V and 0 bases from J, the junction kept 6 bases outside the gene matches. The CDR3 contains 16 residues. The CDR3 is CSARAPGQGPSYEQYF. CDR3 bases: TGCAGTGCTAGAGCCCCGGGACAGGGGCCCTCCTACGAGCAGTACTTC.

The V call is TRBV5-1, the J call TRBJ2-1, with D tentatively TRBD2 (5 bases). V lost 6 bases and J lost 8, with 12 bases in between. Germline V gene sequence: CDR1 SGHRS, CDR2 YFSETQ. This CDR3 spans 12 amino acids. The CDR3 is CASKLVGDEQFF. The CDR3 DNA reads as TGCGCCAGCAAACTAGTTGGCGATGAGCAGTTCTTC.

This chain connects TRBV7-8 to TRBJ2-5; TRBD1 is a possible D gene (5 bases). V lost 4 bases and J lost 11, with 11 bases in between. CDR1 is SGHVS and CDR2 is FQNEAQ in the germline V gene. This CDR3 spans 11 amino acids. The CDR3 loop reads CASSSRRQQYF. CDR3 nucleotide sequence: TGTGCCAGCAGCTCTAGGAGACAGCAGTACTTC.

The rearrangement links TRBV6-1 to TRBJ1-5; no firm D call. Germline CDR1 reads MNHNS; CDR2 reads SASEGT. This CDR3 contains 17 residues. V was trimmed by 0 bases and J by 1 base, leaving 13 bases between them. CDR3 nucleotides: TGTGCCAGCAGTGAAGCGATCGGACCTCTAAGCAATCAGCCCCAGCATTTT. It translates to CASSEAIGPLSNQPQHF.

V is TRBV7-3 and J is TRBJ1-4; D uncertain. V was trimmed by 1 base and J by 7 bases, leaving 10 bases between them. The CDR3 spans 14 residues. The germline V gene encodes CDR1 SGHTA and CDR2 FQGTGA. This CDR3 reads CASSLIGWGEKLFF. Written as DNA, the CDR3 is TGTGCCAGCAGCTTAATAGGGTGGGGTGAAAAACTGTTTTTT.

The J gene is TRBJ2-5, the V gene TRBV4-1; maybe TRBD2 (6 bases). The CDR3 spans 16 residues. CDR1 is MGHRA and CDR2 is YSYEKL in the germline V gene. V was shortened by 1 base and J by 4 bases, with 16 bases between the two germline ends. The CDR3 is CASSQVSGLIPETQYF. CDR3 bases: TGCGCCAGCAGCCAAGTGAGCGGGTTAATTCCAGAGACCCAGTACTTC.

The chain combines TRBV11-2 with TRBJ1-4, with unresolved D. The CDR3 has 16 amino acids. Per germline, CDR1 SGHAT and CDR2 FQNNGV. Trimming left V 5 bases short and J 1 base short, with 14 bases between. For the CDR3, the DNA is TGTGCCAGCAGCCGAACGGTCGGGCGAACTAATGAAAAACTGTTTTTT. This gives the protein CASSRTVGRTNEKLFF.

The V gene is TRBV6-2 or TRBV6-3, the J gene TRBJ2-3, with 14 bases lining up with TRBD2. Trimming at V came to 6 bases and at J to 2 bases, leaving 4 bases not matched to a gene. Germline V gene sequence: CDR1 MNHEY, CDR2 SVGEGT. The CDR3 extends over 16 amino acids. In nucleotides, the CDR3 is TGTGCCAGCAGGCGGACTAGCGGGGGGAACACAGATACGCAGTATTTT. Translated: CASRRTSGGNTDTQYF.

This clonotype was seen only once. The rearrangement joins TRBV7-2 to TRBJ2-2, with D tentatively TRBD1 (6 bases). CDR1 is SGHTA and CDR2 is FQGNSA in the germline V gene. The CDR3 sequence is 14 residues long. V was shortened by 5 bases and J by 7 bases, with 14 bases between the two germline ends. The CDR3 DNA reads as TGTGCCAGCAGCCCGGGACACTTCAACGGGGAGCTGTTTTTT. This translates into CASSPGHFNGELFF.

CDR3 DNA sequence: TGCAGCGTTGAATCTTCCGAGACCCAGTACTTC. This sequence encodes CSVESSETQYF. This chain links TRBV29-1 with TRBJ2-5; D remains unclear. Trimming stripped 2 bases from V and 5 bases from J, with 6 bases between. Germline V lookup: CDR1 SQVTM, CDR2 ANQGSEA. CDR3 length: 11 amino acids.

This clonotype was detected only a few times. This chain uses TRBV20-1 with TRBJ1-4, with 7 bases aligning to TRBD1. Germline trimming cut 1 base from V and 4 bases from J; bases unmatched to any gene: 6. The CDR3 has 15 amino acids. Germline V gene lookup returns CDR1 DFQATT and CDR2 SNEGSKA (reference sequence). The CDR3: CSARVAGQYNEKLFF. DNA of the CDR3: TGCAGTGCTAGAGTCGCGGGACAGTATAATGAAAAACTGTTTTTT.

This clonotype was found a few times. V usage is TRBV20-1 and J usage is TRBJ1-3; 11 positions agree with TRBD1. This CDR3 comprises 16 residues. J lost 2 bases, V lost 0 bases, and 3 bases had no gene match. Per germline, CDR1 DFQATT and CDR2 SNEGSKA (reference sequence). This CDR3 is CSAREDRGLTGNTIYF. CDR3 DNA: TGCAGTGCTAGAGAGGACAGGGGGCTGACTGGAAACACCATATATTTT.

The rearrangement uses TRBV2 and TRBJ2-1; 14 positions match TRBD2. The CDR3 is 17 residues long. CDR1 SNHLY and CDR2 FYNNEI come from the germline V gene. V lost 6 bases, J lost 5 bases, and 9 bases stayed unmatched. As DNA, the CDR3 is TGTGCCAGCAGCTACGGGACTAGCGGGGGTGGCGACAATGAGCAGTTCTTC. It is translated as CASSYGTSGGGDNEQFF.

This clonotype has a handful of counts. The CDR3 does not close with the conserved phenylalanine or tryptophan, likely indicating a read error. The chain combines TRBV20-1 with TRBJ2-7, with 10 positions matching TRBD1. Looked up from germline, CDR1 is DFQATT and CDR2 is SNEGSKA (reference sequence). The CDR3 is made up of 14 amino acids. Trimming took 6 bases from V and 7 from J; bases not matched to a gene: 12. The CDR3 region has the DNA TGCAGTGCCCCGCTCGGACAGGGGGTGGGGGAGCAGTACCTC. Translating gives CSAPLGQGVGEQYL.

This clonotype has just one count. The rearrangement joins TRBV15 to TRBJ2-7; TRBD1 aligns across 7 bases. The CDR3 consists of 14 residues. The J segment lost 3 bases and the V segment lost 2 bases, leaving 4 bases of the junction unmatched. Germline V lookup: CDR1 LNHNV, CDR2 YYDKDF (reference sequence). The CDR3: CATSRPGQDYEQYF. DNA of the CDR3: TGTGCCACCAGCAGACCAGGACAGGACTACGAGCAGTACTTC. Full variable domain (outside the CDR3, taken from reference TRBV15 and TRBJ2-7): DAMVIQNPRYQVTQFGKPVTLSCSQTLNHNVMYWYQQKSSQAPKLLFHYYDKDFNNEADTPDNFQSRRPNTSFCFLDIRSPGLGDTAMYLCATSRPGQDYEQYFGPGTRLTVT.

In this sample, this clonotype turned up a few times. The chain is built from TRBV20-1 and TRBJ2-5; D is unclear. With the DNA end fitting TRBJ2-1 better, the J assignment may be wrong. The CDR3 consists of 15 residues. Germline values: CDR1 DFQATT, CDR2 SNEGSKA (reference sequence). Written as DNA, the CDR3 is TGCAGTGCCCCCTGGGCTCTAGGTTTACTCAATGAGCAGTTCTTC. Amino acids: CSAPWALGLLNEQFF.

The chain joins TRBV6-2 or TRBV6-3 to TRBJ2-1; TRBD2 matches at 12 bases. V was clipped by 5 bases and J by 5 bases; unmatched bases: 4. The CDR3 is 15 residues long. Germline CDR1 and CDR2: MNHEY and SVGEGT. The CDR3 coding sequence is TGTGCCAGCAGTCCCCCTAGCGGGGGGGACAATGAGCAGTTCTTC. As protein: CASSPPSGGDNEQFF.

This clonotype has just one count. The conserved closing phenylalanine or tryptophan is absent in this CDR3, likely reflecting a read error. In nucleotides, the CDR3 is TGTGCCAGCAGCCCAGGGGAAGGGGAAGGAGAAAAACTGTTTCTT. It codes for CASSPGEGEGEKLFL. J is TRBJ1-4 and V is TRBV28; TRBD1 is a possible D gene (6 bases). The CDR3 loop spans 15 amino acids. From germline, CDR1 is MDHEN and CDR2 SYDVKM. Between the trimmed V and J ends, which lost 6 bases and 8 bases, there was a span of 19 bases.

As for this clonotype: The CDR3 does not close with the conserved phenylalanine or tryptophan, likely indicating a read error. The chain uses TRBV2 and TRBJ2-4; no reliable D call. Germline values: CDR1 SNHLY, CDR2 FYNNEI. The CDR3 is 14 residues long. The V gene lost 3 bases and the J gene lost 1 base, with 7 bases spanning the gap. CDR3 bases: TGTGCCAGCAGTGATTTCGGGGCCAAAAACATTCAGTACTCC. Translation: CASSDFGAKNIQYS.

The J gene is TRBJ1-1, the V gene TRBV29-1, with 7 bases matching TRBD1. The CDR3 has 13 amino acids. The trim removed 4 bases at V and 0 bases at J, leaving 2 bases unmatched. The germline V gene has CDR1 SQVTM and CDR2 ANQGSEA. As DNA, the CDR3 is TGCAGCGTTGGGACAGGAATGAACACTGAAGCTTTCTTT. This translates into CSVGTGMNTEAFF.

This clonotype was detected only a few times. The rearrangement links TRBV3-1 to TRBJ2-7; D not certain. V shed 3 bases and J shed 2 bases, with 11 bases lying between them. Germline loops: CDR1 LGHDT, CDR2 YNNKEL (reference sequence). The CDR3 totals 14 residues. For the CDR3, the DNA is TGTGCCAGCAGCCACCCTCAAGGCACCTACGAGCAGTACTTC. It specifies CASSHPQGTYEQYF.

J is TRBJ1-2 and V is TRBV3-1; D is perhaps TRBD1 (5 bases). Trimming left V 0 bases short and J 8 bases short, with 13 bases between. Germline V gene data show CDR1 as LGHDT and CDR2 as YNNKEL (reference sequence). This CDR3 has 14 residues. The CDR3 DNA follows: TGTGCCAGCAGCCAAGATGGGGGGGTAGGCGGCTACACCTTC. Translating it yields CASSQDGGVGGYTF.

This clonotype was seen only a few times. This chain uses TRBV9 with TRBJ2-1; 11 bases are a match to TRBD1. The CDR3 runs 15 residues. Germline CDR1 SGDLS, CDR2 YYNGEE. V lost 4 bases to trimming and J lost 5 bases; unmatched junction nucleotides: 5. The CDR3 DNA follows: TGTGCCAGCAGCTCGGACAGGGGGCCCCACAATGAGCAGTTCTTC. It is translated as CASSSDRGPHNEQFF.

This clonotype turned up a few times. The chain couples TRBV10-3 to TRBJ2-1, with TRBD2 identical over 14 bases. V dropped 5 bases and J dropped 5; count of bases not matched to a gene: 2. The germline V gene encodes CDR1 ENHRY and CDR2 SYGVKD. This CDR3 contains 15 residues. CDR3 sequence (DNA): TGTGCCATCAGTTTGGGACTAGCGGGGGACAATGAGCAGTTCTTC. Amino acid sequence: CAISLGLAGDNEQFF.

This clonotype was found a few times. The J gene is TRBJ2-5, the V gene TRBV5-1; D may be TRBD1 (6 bases). The germline CDR1 and CDR2 sequences are SGHRS and YFSETQ. V dropped 5 bases and J dropped 0 bases, with 14 bases sitting between them. This CDR3 is 15 amino acids long. The CDR3 DNA is TGCGCCAGCAGGTCAGGGGCTACGTACCAAGAGACCCAGTACTTC. It codes for CASRSGATYQETQYF.